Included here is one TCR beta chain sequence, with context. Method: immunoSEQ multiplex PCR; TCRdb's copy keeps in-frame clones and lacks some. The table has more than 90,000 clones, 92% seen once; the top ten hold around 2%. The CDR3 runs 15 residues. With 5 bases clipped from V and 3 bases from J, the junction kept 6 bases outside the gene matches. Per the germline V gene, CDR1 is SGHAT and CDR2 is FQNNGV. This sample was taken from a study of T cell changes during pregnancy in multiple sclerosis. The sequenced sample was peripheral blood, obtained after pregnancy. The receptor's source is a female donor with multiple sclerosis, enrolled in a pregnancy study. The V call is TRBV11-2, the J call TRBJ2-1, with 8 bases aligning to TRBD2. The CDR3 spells CASSQVAGLYNEQFF. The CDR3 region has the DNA TGTGCCAGCAGCCAAGTAGCGGGGCTCTACAATGAGCAGTTCTTC.